The entry that follows covers one TCR beta chain sequence. This clone's antigen is unknown. Per-base quality was not reported, and no clone a single base away is much larger than it. Following the manufacturer's recommendations, the immunoSEQ kit was used to generate TCR beta libraries from genomic DNA. To prepare libraries, a first multiplex PCR with proprietary primers was run, followed by a second PCR that added unique barcodes, and a bead cleanup was done after each round. Each sample batch included a kit-provided positive control reaction and a negative control reaction. The final libraries were assessed on an Agilent 4200 TapeStation D1000 ScreenTape, pooled by volume, and quantified by qPCR. Sequencing ran on an Illumina NextSeq500 with a MidOutput 150-cycle cartridge, using 156 Read1 and 15 Index1 cycles with kit custom primers. The pooled library was loaded at 0.75 to 1 pM, with a 20% PhiX control spiked in. The published analysis was carried out like this. Vendor-processed data were analyzed in R, and a clonotype was defined as all T cells sharing the same CDR3 nucleotide sequence. For clone abundance analyses, frequencies were normalized to the 10,000 most abundant clones in each sample. Before analysis, public T cell clones were removed, and these numbered fewer than six per sample on average. Tumor-enriched and baseline blood-enriched clonotypes were defined by at least a 32-fold difference in abundance between compartments. A beta-binomial differential abundance model was used to identify clonotypes that expanded or contracted between blood time points. The Baroni-Urbani and Buser coefficient was used to measure tumor-blood repertoire similarity, and groups were compared with two-tailed Wilcoxon tests in R. As stored in TCRdb, this immuneACCESS dataset retains in-frame rearrangements with V and J assigned. A fraction of the clones does not appear; measured against another copy, unresolved V genes explain less than half of the discrepancy, and the remainder lacks a known reason. The DNA gave D and trimming, while V, J and clone size come from that table. For this sample the table gives some 100,000 clones, of which about 79% were detected only once. The ten largest make up 5% to 6.5% of the sample.

The CDR3 contains 14 residues, cysteine and phenylalanine counted. Only CDR3 DNA is held: 42 bases, read in frame from base 1. The germline V gene gives CDR1 as SGHRS and CDR2 as YFSETQ. For this chain, trimming is 7 bases at the V end and 3 bases at the J end, and the number of junction bases without a gene match is 5. The meaning of the sample's time point label: baseline pretreatment blood. In light of the paper, this sample's treatment or condition label describes: 15 Gy SBRT to primary tumor, nephrectomy 4 weeks later. To follow tumor-enriched clonotypes, serial peripheral blood was collected from radiation-treated patients at baseline and at 2 weeks and 4 weeks after SBRT. All patients had renal cell carcinoma with clear cell pathology. The QIAamp DNA Blood Mini Kit (Qiagen) was used to prepare genomic DNA for TCR sequencing. The analyses included just those samples that passed every quality control check.

The sample comes from a study of radiation and T cells in renal cell carcinoma (dated by TCRdb to between 2020 and 2021). For the wider study: The samples were drawn from a clinical trial, where primary renal cell carcinomas were treated with 15 Gy of stereotactic body radiation therapy and then removed by nephrectomy 4 weeks afterward. Across all 50 or so samples, under 4,500,000 unique CDR3 nucleotide sequences, encoding 2,658,974 unique CDR3 amino acid sequences, were identified. A total of some 51 samples underwent TCR beta sequencing, made up of some 26 tumors and about 27 peripheral blood samples. Study-wide conclusions, independent of this receptor: With a single-armed trial design, the study had no way to address how radiation dose or scheduling affects the TCR repertoire. In blood, the top tumor clonotypes increased between baseline and 2 weeks post-radiation and then shrank by 4 weeks, which suggests that tumor-resident clones expanded only transiently. Because no pretreatment tumor biopsies were available, whether clonotypes were present in the tumor at baseline could not be determined. Changes in the blood repertoire were not tracked past 4 weeks after treatment.

The source is a man in his fifties or sixties with renal cell carcinoma. The sequences come from blood, collected from a patient whose treatment included radiotherapy and nephrectomy. The rearrangement combines TRBV5-1 with TRBJ2-5, with 11 bases matching TRBD2. The CDR3 has the sequence CASGRSGREETQYF. In nucleotide form, the sequence is TGCGCCAGCGGACGTAGCGGGAGGGAAGAGACCCAGTACTTC.